The 22 T cell receptor beta chains presented below share a single source sample, sequenced in a study of OX40 agonist ivuxolimab in advanced cancers. Sequencing used immunoSEQ multiplex PCR; TCRdb keeps in-frame clones, though not all of them. In the table there are 20,000 to 25,000 clones, approximately 80% of which are singletons. Sequencing used CD4+ or CD8+ T cells sorted from blood, obtained in a trial of the OX40 agonist ivuxolimab. These receptors all stem from an adult with an advanced solid tumor such as melanoma, head and neck, liver or kidney cancer.

The chain couples TRBV4-1 to TRBJ1-2; TRBD1 might be the D (6 bases). Germline-derived CDR1 and CDR2 are MGHRA and YSYEKL. V lost 2 bases and J lost 4, with 14 bases in between. CDR3 length equals 15 residues. In nucleotides, the CDR3 is TGCGCCAGCAGCCAATCGGACAGCCCGGCCTATGGCTACACCTTC. As protein: CASSQSDSPAYGYTF.

The rearrangement joins TRBV7-9 to TRBJ2-7, with TRBD1 as a possible D gene (5 bases). The CDR3 is made up of 11 amino acids. CDR1 and CDR2 from the germline V gene are SEHNR and FQNEAQ (reference sequence). Trimming shortened V by 5 bases and J by 9 bases, and 11 bases separated the two germline ends. CDR3 DNA: TGTGCCAGCAGCCAAGGGGTTGTGCAGTACTTC. Protein sequence: CASSQGVVQYF.

On this clone: Its ends do not fully match the called genes, so a read error is possible. This chain links TRBV7-9 with TRBJ1-2; 11 bases are a match to TRBD1. This CDR3 has 14 amino acids. Germline V gene lookup returns CDR1 SEHNR and CDR2 FQNEAQ (reference sequence). CDR3: CASSLGPDRGRGFF. CDR3 sequence (DNA): TGTGCCAGCAGCTTAGGCCCGGACAGGGGGCGAGGGTTCTTC. Drawing the rest from reference TRBV7-9 and TRBJ1-2, the complete variable domain is DTGVSQNPRHKITKRGQNVTFRCDPISEHNRLYWYRQTLGQGPEFLTYFQNEAQLEKSRLLSDRFSAERPKGSFSTLEIQRTEQGDSAMYLCASSLGPDRGRGFFGSGTRLTVV.

V gene TRBV19 combines with J gene TRBJ2-1; D ambiguous. The germline V gene encodes CDR1 LNHDA and CDR2 SQIVND (reference sequence). This CDR3 spans 13 amino acids. The ends were cut back, 3 bases at V and 4 bases at J, with 7 bases in the middle. The CDR3 loop is CASSISSYNEQFF. The CDR3 DNA sequence: TGTGCCAGTAGTATCTCTAGTTACAATGAGCAGTTCTTC.

The table lists this clone with a few counts. V usage is TRBV30 and J usage is TRBJ1-1; TRBD1 might be the D (5 bases). V lost 8 bases and J 1 base, leaving 11 bases between the germline ends. Germline V gene data show CDR1 as GTSNPN and CDR2 as SVGIG (reference sequence). The CDR3 loop spans 12 amino acids. CDR3 sequence: CARGDENTEAFF. CDR3 nucleotide sequence: TGTGCCCGGGGGGACGAGAACACTGAAGCTTTCTTT. The whole variable domain, filled in from reference TRBV30 and TRBJ1-1, reads SQTIHQWPATLVQPVGSPLSLECTVEGTSNPNLYWYRQAAGRGLQLLFYSVGIGQISSEVPQNLSASRPQDRQFILSSKKLLLSDSGFYLCARGDENTEAFFGQGTRLTVV.

In its sample, this clone was seen once. This chain connects TRBV5-4 to TRBJ2-1, with a possible D match to TRBD2 (6 bases). The CDR3 contains 13 residues. The V gene's germline CDR1 is SGHNT and CDR2 YYREEE (reference sequence). V lost 0 bases, J lost 5 bases, and 6 bases lay in between. The CDR3 nucleotides are TGTGCCAGCAGCTTGGGGACTAACAATGAGCAGTTCTTC. Amino acids: CASSLGTNNEQFF.

V is TRBV30 and J is TRBJ2-2; 7 nucleotides agree with TRBD1. This CDR3 spans 13 amino acids. CDR1 is GTSNPN, CDR2 SVGIG, per germline (reference sequence). The V segment lost 5 bases and the J segment 4 bases; nucleotides outside the gene matches: 4. DNA for the CDR3: TGTGCCTGGCACAGACAGGGCACCGGGGAGCTGTTTTTT. Protein sequence: CAWHRQGTGELFF.

CDR3 sequence (DNA): TGTGCCAGCAGTCCGAGCCCCTACTCTGGAAACACCATATATTTT. It encodes CASSPSPYSGNTIYF. This sequence joins TRBV6-1 and TRBJ1-3; no clear D gene. The CDR3 is 15 residues long. V was clipped by 5 bases and J by 0 bases, with 11 bases between them. Germline V lookup: CDR1 MNHNS, CDR2 SASEGT.

This clone is medium-sized (0.01 to 0.1%) by share. J is TRBJ1-5 and V is TRBV28, with D maybe TRBD1 (5 bases). Trimming cost V 3 bases and J 6 bases, with 12 bases left between them. The CDR3 has 14 amino acids. In germline, CDR1 is MDHEN, CDR2 SYDVKM. CDR3 DNA sequence: TGTGCCAGCAGTTTGGAGGGGTCAAGTCAGCCCCAGCATTTT. Its translation is CASSLEGSSQPQHF.

This clone was detected once. The chain couples TRBV27 to TRBJ2-3; D not resolved. The ends were cut back, 6 bases at V and 0 bases at J, with 10 bases in the middle. This CDR3 has 14 residues. The V gene's germline CDR1 is MNHEY and CDR2 SMNVEV (reference sequence). The CDR3 DNA reads TGTGCCAGCAGAGACACAATTAGCACAGATACGCAGTATTTT. Protein product: CASRDTISTDTQYF.

The chain couples TRBV9 to TRBJ2-5; the D gene is possibly TRBD2 (5 bases). Germline V gives CDR1 SGDLS, CDR2 YYNGEE. Trimming removed 0 bases from V and 1 base from J, with 10 bases in between. This CDR3 has 15 residues. The CDR3, as DNA: TGTGCCAGCAGCGTAGGAGGGTACAGCCAAGAGACCCAGTACTTC. Amino acids: CASSVGGYSQETQYF.

The chain is built from TRBV5-6 and TRBJ2-7; D gene ambiguous. The germline V gene encodes CDR1 SGHDT and CDR2 YYEEEE. CDR3 size: 13 residues. Deletions cut 0 bases from V and 2 bases from J, with 6 bases between. The CDR3 loop reads CASSLGVAYEQYF. In nucleotides, the CDR3 is TGTGCCAGCAGCTTGGGGGTGGCCTACGAGCAGTACTTC.

The rearrangement uses TRBV9 and TRBJ1-1; D possibly corresponds to TRBD1 (5 bases). Per the germline V gene, CDR1 is SGDLS and CDR2 is YYNGEE. Between the trimmed V and J ends, which lost 2 bases and 3 bases, there was a span of 14 bases. The CDR3 has 15 amino acids. The CDR3 DNA reads TGTGCCAGCAGCGTCGTCCGGGACCGAGACACTGAAGCTTTCTTT. Residues: CASSVVRDRDTEAFF.

This chain links TRBV6-6 with TRBJ1-1; unclear D gene. CDR1 and CDR2 from the germline V gene are MNHNY and SVGAGI (reference sequence). This CDR3 has 14 residues. Trimming shortened V by 0 bases and J by 2 bases, and 7 bases separated the two germline ends. CDR3 sequence (DNA): TGTGCCAGCAGTTACTCGCTCGGTAACACTGAAGCTTTCTTT. It translates to CASSYSLGNTEAFF.

This rearrangement joins TRBV2 to TRBJ2-7, with D hard to call. The CDR3 length is 13 residues. The V end was cut by 10 bases, the J end by 2 bases, with 15 bases between. CDR1 is SNHLY, CDR2 FYNNEI, per germline. The CDR3 loop reads CAKLRADTYEQYF. CDR3 in DNA: TGTGCCAAACTAAGGGCTGATACCTACGAGCAGTACTTC.

This clone appeared a few times. This chain uses TRBV9 with TRBJ2-7; a weak D match, TRBD1 (6 bases). V gave up 4 bases and J gave up 1 base, with 12 bases separating them. Germline CDR1 SGDLS, CDR2 YYNGEE. The CDR3 covers 14 residues. Written as DNA, the CDR3 is TGTGCCAGCAGCACCGAGGGGGTTTCCTACGAGCAGTACTTC. The encoded protein is CASSTEGVSYEQYF.

This chain links TRBV29-1 with TRBJ1-3; D remains ambiguous. Per germline, CDR1 SQVTM and CDR2 ANQGSEA. V was clipped by 5 bases and J by 0 bases, with 8 bases between them. This CDR3 comprises 13 residues. The CDR3 loop reads CSVLDPSGNTIYF. The CDR3, as DNA: TGCAGCGTTCTTGATCCCTCTGGAAACACCATATATTTT.

The chain has TRBV4-1 and TRBJ2-7; TRBD2 agrees at 7 bases. Germline V gene data show CDR1 as MGHRA and CDR2 as YSYEKL. V dropped 1 base and J dropped 5; count of bases not matched to a gene: 8. The CDR3 totals 15 residues. CDR3 bases: TGCGCCAGCAGCCAAGGGGGGGGGTCTCGGGACGAGCAGTACTTC. It codes for CASSQGGGSRDEQYF.

CDR3: CATREGTVDTGELFF. The CDR3 region has the DNA TGTGCCACCAGAGAGGGGACAGTCGACACCGGGGAGCTGTTTTTT. The rearrangement joins TRBV10-3 to TRBJ2-2; 7 bases agree with TRBD1. CDR3 size: 15 residues. Germline trimming cut 10 bases from V and 3 bases from J; bases unmatched to any gene: 11. CDR1 and CDR2 (germline): ENHRY, SYGVKD.

The chain links TRBV19 to TRBJ2-1; D is unresolved. This CDR3 is 12 amino acids long. Trimming left V 4 bases short and J 4 bases short, with 5 bases between. Germline V gene data show CDR1 as LNHDA and CDR2 as SQIVND (reference sequence). CDR3 coding DNA: TGTGCCAGTAGTAACGGGTACAATGAGCAGTTCTTC. It encodes CASSNGYNEQFF. The full variable domain, in which reference TRBV19 and TRBJ2-1 provide the parts outside the CDR3, is DGGITQSPKYLFRKEGQNVTLSCEQNLNHDAMYWYRQDPGQGLRLIYYSQIVNDFQKGDIAEGYSVSREKKESFPLTVTSAQKNPTAFYLCASSNGYNEQFFGPGTRLTVL.

This chain uses TRBV5-1 with TRBJ2-5; 10 nucleotides line up with TRBD2. The germline V gene has CDR1 SGHRS and CDR2 YFSETQ. This CDR3 spans 15 amino acids. The V gene end was trimmed by 3 bases and the J gene end by 1 base; junction bases not matched to a gene: 3. The CDR3 DNA sequence: TGCGCCAGCAGCTGGGGACTAGCGCTCCAAGAGACCCAGTACTTC. As protein: CASSWGLALQETQYF.

V gene TRBV19 combines with J gene TRBJ1-3; unclear D gene. V was shortened by 3 bases and J by 3 bases, with 6 bases between the two germline ends. This CDR3 region has 13 residues. Per the germline V gene, CDR1 is LNHDA and CDR2 is SQIVND (reference sequence). DNA for the CDR3: TGTGCCAGTAGTATCGGGATTGGAAACACCATATATTTT. It codes for CASSIGIGNTIYF.